The 10 T cell receptor beta chains below come from one sample, sequenced in a study of T cell changes during pregnancy in multiple sclerosis. Data came from immunoSEQ multiplex PCR; TCRdb stores just in-frame clones and leaves some out. There are about 93,000 clones in the sample; roughly 92% occur only once, and approximately 2.2% lies in the top ten. Sequences were derived from peripheral blood, sampled after pregnancy. The receptors shown here come from a female donor with multiple sclerosis, enrolled in a pregnancy study.

V gene TRBV27 combines with J gene TRBJ1-1, with D possibly matching TRBD1 (6 bases). Per germline, CDR1 MNHEY and CDR2 SMNVEV (reference sequence). The CDR3 has 14 residues. Trimming stripped 7 bases from V and 0 bases from J, with 12 bases between. The DNA of the CDR3 is TGTGCCAGCAAGGGGGACACCTTGAACACTGAAGCTTTCTTT. Translated: CASKGDTLNTEAFF.

The chain employs TRBV9 and TRBJ2-3; TRBD2 matches 12 bases. The CDR3 is made up of 19 amino acids. Trimming at V came to 2 bases and at J to 7 bases, leaving 17 bases not matched to a gene. Germline V gives CDR1 SGDLS, CDR2 YYNGEE. CDR3 protein: CASSVLAGGIGPERNTQYF. In DNA form, the CDR3 reads TGTGCCAGCAGCGTCCTAGCGGGGGGGATAGGTCCTGAAAGAAATACGCAGTATTTT. The full variable domain, completed using reference TRBV9 and TRBJ2-3, is DSGVTQTPKHLITATGQRVTLRCSPRSGDLSVYWYQQSLDQGLQFLIQYYNGEERAKGNILERFSAQQFPDLHSELNLSSLELGDSALYFCASSVLAGGIGPERNTQYFGPGTRLTVL.

The rearrangement joins TRBV5-1 to TRBJ1-2; 8 nucleotides match TRBD1. The germline V gene encodes CDR1 SGHRS and CDR2 YFSETQ. With V trimmed by 3 bases and J by 3 bases, 7 bases remained unmatched. CDR3 length: 15 residues. CDR3 bases: TGCGCCAGCAGCTGGCAGGGGGCGATAGACTATGGCTACACCTTC. This translates into CASSWQGAIDYGYTF.

The genes are TRBV4-2 and TRBJ2-7; 7 positions agree with TRBD2. With 1 base clipped from V and 6 bases from J, the junction kept 12 bases outside the gene matches. Germline-derived CDR1 and CDR2 are LGHNA and YNFKEQ. There are 16 residues in the CDR3. The CDR3 is CASSQVLAALQGEQYF. CDR3 in DNA: TGTGCCAGCAGCCAAGTCCTAGCGGCACTGCAGGGCGAGCAGTACTTC.

This chain uses TRBV2 with TRBJ2-7; 7 bases are a match to TRBD1. Germline V lookup: CDR1 SNHLY, CDR2 FYNNEI. V trimming: 0 bases; J trimming: 5 bases; junction bases outside the gene matches: 19. This CDR3 region has 19 residues. The CDR3 nucleotides are TGTGCCAGCAGTGAAGCCCTCTTAGCAGGTGACAGGGTGAATCACGAGCAGTACTTC. Translated: CASSEALLAGDRVNHEQYF.

The chain uses TRBV2 and TRBJ1-1; a weak D match, TRBD1 (6 bases). CDR3 size: 14 residues. Looked up from germline, CDR1 is SNHLY and CDR2 is FYNNEI. The V end lost 3 bases, the J end lost 7 bases, and 15 bases lay between the germline ends. The CDR3 region is CASSDFGQRDEAFF. In DNA form, the CDR3 reads TGTGCCAGCAGTGATTTTGGACAGCGGGATGAAGCTTTCTTT.

The CDR3 loop is CASSRERGSQYF. The CDR3 DNA is TGTGCCAGCAGTCGAGAGCGGGGCTCGCAGTATTTT. The chain joins TRBV27 to TRBJ2-3, with 7 bases lining up with TRBD2. CDR3 length equals 12 residues. The V segment lost 5 bases and the J segment 10 bases; nucleotides outside the gene matches: 6. Germline CDR1 MNHEY, CDR2 SMNVEV (reference sequence).

The chain combines TRBV29-1 with TRBJ1-1; D might be TRBD1 (5 bases). The germline V gene has CDR1 SQVTM and CDR2 ANQGSEA. The CDR3 loop spans 11 amino acids. Trimming left V 0 bases short and J 11 bases short, with 10 bases between. The CDR3 spells CSVEDQGTAFF. Written as DNA, the CDR3 is TGCAGCGTTGAAGATCAGGGTACGGCTTTCTTT.

The chain is built from TRBV10-3 and TRBJ1-2, with D maybe TRBD1 (6 bases). CDR3 length: 17 amino acids. CDR1 and CDR2 from the germline V gene are ENHRY and SYGVKD. V was shortened by 0 bases and J by 4 bases, with 18 bases between the two germline ends. The chain's CDR3 is CAISESRGGASAYGYTF. For the CDR3, the DNA is TGTGCCATCAGTGAGTCTCGGGGGGGCGCTAGTGCCTATGGCTACACCTTC.

The V and J genes are TRBV19 and TRBJ2-2, with 8 bases matching TRBD1. V lost 7 bases to trimming and J lost 1 base; unmatched junction nucleotides: 2. CDR3 length: 14 residues. Germline lookup yields CDR1 LNHDA and CDR2 SQIVND (reference sequence). CDR3 loop: CASKGQGNTGELFF. CDR3 DNA: TGTGCCAGTAAAGGACAGGGGAACACCGGGGAGCTGTTTTTT.